The 22 T cell receptor beta chains reported below all come from one sample, sequenced in a study of CD8 T cells in ankylosing spondylitis. Study-wide points: Seemingly characteristic of ankylosing spondylitis blood was a TCR beta motif consisting of about 8 highly homologous variants.

TCRdb reanalysed the 5' RACE reads using MiXCR and keeps one entry per CDR3 protein. The sample comprises fewer than 500,000 distinct CDR3 sequences, about a fifth of which are singletons, and about 15% rests with the top ten. Their recognized antigens are unknown. Sequenced material: blood, either unsorted or a sorted T cell fraction (not recorded which). These receptors originate from a male donor with ankylosing spondylitis.

This clonotype was recorded at least ten times. The chain links TRBV5-1 to TRBJ1-6; D remains unclear. The germline V gene encodes CDR1 SGHRS and CDR2 YFSETQ. The CDR3 loop spans 15 amino acids. The V gene lost 0 bases and the J gene lost 6 bases, with 10 bases spanning the gap. The CDR3 loop reads CASSLDQASNSPLHF. As DNA, the CDR3 is TGCGCCAGCAGCTTGGACCAGGCCTCTAATTCACCCCTCCACTTT. The entire variable domain, with the rest obtained from reference TRBV5-1 and TRBJ1-6, is as follows: KAGVTQTPRYLIKTRGQQVTLSCSPISGHRSVSWYQQTPGQGLQFLFEYFSETQRNKGNFPGRFSGRQFSNSRSEMNVSTLELGDSALYLCASSLDQASNSPLHFGNGTRLTVT.

This clonotype was counted a few times. The CDR3 loop is CSALQGVSNIQYF. The DNA for the CDR3 is TGCAGTGCTTTACAGGGCGTCTCAAACATTCAGTACTTC. The V gene is TRBV20-1, the J gene TRBJ2-4; TRBD1 might be the D (6 bases). Germline lookup yields CDR1 DFQATT and CDR2 SNEGSKA (reference sequence). The length of the CDR3 is 13 residues. Trimming removed 5 bases from V and 6 bases from J, with 14 bases in between.

This clonotype was seen a few times. The rearrangement joins TRBV28 to TRBJ1-2, with D possibly being TRBD1 (5 bases). CDR3 length equals 14 residues. V was cut by 9 bases and J by 4 bases, with 18 bases left in between. The germline V gene encodes CDR1 MDHEN and CDR2 SYDVKM. The CDR3, as DNA: TGTGCCAGTGGGACCTTCGCGGGCCTCTATGGCTACACCTTC. Its protein is CASGTFAGLYGYTF.

This sequence joins TRBV15 and TRBJ2-5; TRBD1 aligns across 7 bases. Trimming removed 5 bases from V and 0 bases from J; junction bases left unmatched: 3. The CDR3 extends over 14 amino acids. The germline CDR1 and CDR2 sequences are LNHNV and YYDKDF (reference sequence). CDR3 DNA: TGTGCCACCAGCTCGGACAGGTACCAAGAGACCCAGTACTTC. Translating gives CATSSDRYQETQYF.

This clonotype was counted between two and nine times. The chain has TRBV20-1 and TRBJ2-4; 11 bases are shared with TRBD2. The CDR3 sequence is 17 residues long. CDR1 is DFQATT, CDR2 SNEGSKA, per germline (reference sequence). Trimming took 5 bases from V and 3 from J; bases not matched to a gene: 12. CDR3 protein: CSASLAGGPQFKNIQYF. The CDR3 nucleotides read TGCAGTGCTTCCTTAGCGGGAGGGCCGCAATTCAAAAACATTCAGTACTTC.

The chain joins TRBV6-5 to TRBJ2-1; no definite D call. Germline V gene sequence: CDR1 MNHEY, CDR2 SVGAGI. The CDR3 extends over 16 amino acids. The ends were cut back, 4 bases at V and 0 bases at J, with 13 bases in the middle. The CDR3 reads CASSSGPRSSYNEQFF. The CDR3, as DNA: TGTGCCAGCAGTTCCGGGCCTCGAAGCTCCTACAATGAGCAGTTCTTC.

This clonotype was recorded a few times. This rearrangement joins TRBV5-7 to TRBJ2-7, with D possibly TRBD2 on 6 matching bases. TRBV5-7 qualifies as an ORF whose function is uncertain. The CDR3 totals 14 residues. V dropped 4 bases and J dropped 1 base, with 12 bases sitting between them. The CDR3 DNA is TGTGCCAGCAGCCTATGGAGGGTATCCTACGAGCAGTACTTC. It yields the protein CASSLWRVSYEQYF.

The rearrangement joins TRBV7-8 to TRBJ2-7; tentative D call: TRBD1 (6 bases). V gave up 5 bases and J gave up 3 bases, with 17 bases separating them. Germline V gives CDR1 SGHVS, CDR2 FQNEAQ. This CDR3 region has 15 residues. In DNA form, the CDR3 reads TGTGCCAGCAGCGGCCCGCGAGGGGGTTTCTACGAGCAGTACTTC. Encoded protein: CASSGPRGGFYEQYF. The variable domain in full, completed from reference TRBV7-8 and TRBJ2-7, reads GAGVSQSPRYKVAKRGQDVALRCDPISGHVSLFWYQQALGQGPEFLTYFQNEAQLDKSGLPSDRFFAERPEGSVSTLKIQRTQQEDSAVYLCASSGPRGGFYEQYFGPGTRLTVT.

The gene calls are TRBV20-1 and TRBJ2-1, with D perhaps TRBD1 or TRBD2 (5 bases each). CDR1 and CDR2 (germline): DFQATT, SNEGSKA (reference sequence). Trimming stripped 8 bases from V and 9 bases from J, with 29 bases between. This CDR3 is built from 16 residues. The CDR3 region has the DNA TGCAGTTTCCTACCGTGGGGGAGTAGGTTAGCAGGTGAGCAGTTCTTC. It codes for CSFLPWGSRLAGEQFF.

The J gene is TRBJ2-1, the V gene TRBV6-5, with D uncertain. The CDR3 is 12 amino acids. Germline-derived CDR1 and CDR2 are MNHEY and SVGAGI. V lost 8 bases, J lost 6 bases, and 11 bases lay in between. CDR3: CASVTLLNEQFF. The CDR3 region has the DNA TGTGCCAGCGTGACACTGCTCAATGAGCAGTTCTTC.

This chain connects TRBV20-1 to TRBJ2-3; TRBD1 matches at 7 bases. Trimming took 3 bases from V and 5 from J; bases not matched to a gene: 5. The CDR3 runs to 13 residues. CDR1 is DFQATT, CDR2 SNEGSKA, per germline (reference sequence). The CDR3, as DNA: TGCAGTGCTAGCCCACAGGGGCAAGATACGCAGTATTTT. Amino acids: CSASPQGQDTQYF.

V and J are TRBV4-3 and TRBJ2-1; 9 nucleotides line up with TRBD2. From germline, CDR1 is LGHNA and CDR2 YSLEER. CDR3 length: 16 amino acids. Trimming removed 2 bases from V and 7 bases from J; junction bases left unmatched: 9. CDR3 in amino acids: CASSQIAGERGNEQFF. The CDR3 nucleotides are TGCGCCAGCAGCCAAATAGCGGGGGAAAGAGGAAATGAGCAGTTCTTC.

This chain connects TRBV6-1 to TRBJ2-3, with D uncertain. CDR3 length: 14 residues. Germline V gives CDR1 MNHNS, CDR2 SASEGT. Deletions cut 1 base from V and 0 bases from J, with 5 bases between. The CDR3 DNA sequence: TGTGCCAGCAGTGAAGGGGCTAGCACAGATACGCAGTATTTT. It is translated as CASSEGASTDTQYF.

This clonotype was counted a few times. This chain connects TRBV18 to TRBJ2-3; 12 nucleotides agree with TRBD2. The ends lost 6 bases at V and 0 bases at J; junction bases unmatched: 7. This CDR3 is built from 17 residues. From germline, CDR1 is KGHSH and CDR2 LQKENI. The CDR3 protein is CASSRRTSGTSTDTQYF. In DNA, the CDR3 is TGTGCCAGCTCTCGTCGGACTAGCGGGACTAGCACAGATACGCAGTATTTT.

The genes are TRBV6-7 and TRBJ2-7; TRBD1 is a possible D gene (5 bases). TRBV6-7 is an ORF, and what it does is uncertain. The CDR3 runs 13 residues. The germline V and J ends were trimmed by 4 bases and 11 bases, with 18 bases remaining between them. This chain's CDR3 is CASSFQGEGLEYF. The CDR3 nucleotides read TGTGCCAGCAGTTTTCAAGGGGAAGGTTTGGAGTACTTC.

The V gene is TRBV6-2 or TRBV6-3, the J gene TRBJ2-1, with D unclear. In germline, CDR1 is MNHEY, CDR2 SVGEGT. The length of the CDR3 is 15 residues. Trimming removed 6 bases from V and 0 bases from J, with 12 bases in between. This CDR3 reads CASSVMQSSYNEQFF. CDR3 DNA sequence: TGTGCCAGCAGCGTCATGCAGAGCTCCTACAATGAGCAGTTCTTC.

This chain joins TRBV28 and TRBJ2-7; possible D gene TRBD1, 5 bases. In germline, CDR1 is MDHEN, CDR2 SYDVKM. V was clipped by 5 bases and J by 5 bases, with 25 bases between them. This CDR3 spans 17 amino acids. CDR3 in amino acids: CASSPDGSWAGRNEQYF. The CDR3 DNA reads as TGTGCCAGCAGTCCAGACGGGTCGTGGGCAGGGCGCAACGAGCAGTACTTC.

This clonotype was found a few times. The V call is TRBV20-1, the J call TRBJ1-6; 9 bases agree with TRBD1. Germline V gene lookup returns CDR1 DFQATT and CDR2 SNEGSKA (reference sequence). The junction had 3 bases not matched to a gene; V was cut back by 3 bases and J by 9 bases. This CDR3 comprises 13 residues. The CDR3 DNA reads as TGCAGTGCTAGCCCGGGACAGGGTTCACCCCTCCACTTT. It translates to CSASPGQGSPLHF.

The chain is built from TRBV5-1 and TRBJ1-6; D gene uncertain. The germline CDR1 and CDR2 sequences are SGHRS and YFSETQ. The CDR3 is 14 residues long. V shed 5 bases and J shed 7 bases, with 13 bases lying between them. The CDR3 loop reads CASRLVGQNSPLHF. The CDR3 region has the DNA TGCGCCAGCAGACTGGTTGGTCAGAATTCACCCCTCCACTTT.

V usage is TRBV25-1 and J usage is TRBJ1-2; D is uncertain. V shed 4 bases and J shed 7 bases, with 7 bases lying between them. Germline CDR1 MGHDK, CDR2 SYGVNS. The CDR3 spans 11 residues. The CDR3 loop is CASSVGVGYTF. The CDR3 DNA is TGTGCCAGCAGTGTAGGAGTTGGCTACACCTTC.

The CDR3: CASSDRTGPYEQYF. The CDR3 DNA reads as TGTGCCAGCAGTGACCGGACAGGCCCCTACGAGCAGTACTTC. J is TRBJ2-7 and V is TRBV2; 7 bases fit TRBD1. This CDR3 is 14 amino acids long. V dropped 3 bases and J dropped 2; count of bases not matched to a gene: 4. CDR1 and CDR2 from the germline V gene are SNHLY and FYNNEI.

This clonotype has a handful of counts. The rearrangement uses TRBV7-2 and TRBJ2-1; 7 bases match TRBD2. There are 11 residues in the CDR3. Germline loops: CDR1 SGHTA, CDR2 FQGNSA. The V and J ends lost 5 bases and 16 bases, in that order; junction bases with no gene match: 8. CDR3 residues: CASSQGGPFFF. CDR3 nucleotides: TGTGCCAGCAGCCAGGGAGGGCCTTTTTTCTTC.